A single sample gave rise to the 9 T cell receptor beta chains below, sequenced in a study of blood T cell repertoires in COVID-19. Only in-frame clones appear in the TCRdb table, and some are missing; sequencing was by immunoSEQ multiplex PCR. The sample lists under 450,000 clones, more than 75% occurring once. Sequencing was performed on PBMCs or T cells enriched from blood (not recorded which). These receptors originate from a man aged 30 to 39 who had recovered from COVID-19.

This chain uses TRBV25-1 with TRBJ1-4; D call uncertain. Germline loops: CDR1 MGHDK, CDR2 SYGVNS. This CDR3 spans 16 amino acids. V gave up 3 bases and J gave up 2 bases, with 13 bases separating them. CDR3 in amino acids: CASSDSSRQTNEKLFF. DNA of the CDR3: TGTGCCAGCAGTGATTCCTCCCGCCAGACTAATGAAAAACTGTTTTTT.

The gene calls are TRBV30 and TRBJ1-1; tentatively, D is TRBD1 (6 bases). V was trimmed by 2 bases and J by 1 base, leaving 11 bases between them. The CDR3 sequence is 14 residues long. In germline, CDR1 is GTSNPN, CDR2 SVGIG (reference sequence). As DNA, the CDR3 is TGTGCCTGGAGTCCACCGACAGGGAACACTGAAGCTTTCTTT. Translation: CAWSPPTGNTEAFF. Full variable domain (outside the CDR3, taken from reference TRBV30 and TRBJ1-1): SQTIHQWPATLVQPVGSPLSLECTVEGTSNPNLYWYRQAAGRGLQLLFYSVGIGQISSEVPQNLSASRPQDRQFILSSKKLLLSDSGFYLCAWSPPTGNTEAFFGQGTRLTVV.

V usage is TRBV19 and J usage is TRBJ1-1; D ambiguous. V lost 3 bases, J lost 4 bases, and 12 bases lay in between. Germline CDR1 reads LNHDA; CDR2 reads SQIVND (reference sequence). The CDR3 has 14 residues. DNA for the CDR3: TGTGCCAGTAGTATGGGTTATGGGAGCACTGAAGCTTTCTTT. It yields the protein CASSMGYGSTEAFF.

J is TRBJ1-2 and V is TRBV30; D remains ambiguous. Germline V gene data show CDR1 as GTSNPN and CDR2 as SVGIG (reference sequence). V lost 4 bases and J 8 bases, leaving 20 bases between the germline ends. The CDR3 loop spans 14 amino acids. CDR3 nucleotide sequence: TGTGCCTGGACCCCGCCCACAGATTCCAAGGGCTACACCTTC. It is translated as CAWTPPTDSKGYTF.

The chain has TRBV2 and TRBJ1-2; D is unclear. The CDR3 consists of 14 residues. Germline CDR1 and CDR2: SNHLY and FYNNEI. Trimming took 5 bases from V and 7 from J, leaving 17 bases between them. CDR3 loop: CASSSSWSVSGYTF. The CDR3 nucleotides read TGTGCCAGCAGTTCGAGCTGGAGTGTGAGTGGCTACACCTTC.

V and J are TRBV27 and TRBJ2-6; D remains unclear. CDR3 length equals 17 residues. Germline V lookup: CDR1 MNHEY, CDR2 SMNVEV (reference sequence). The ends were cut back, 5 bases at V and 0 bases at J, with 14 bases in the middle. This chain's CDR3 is CASSPSSVLSGANVLTF. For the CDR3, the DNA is TGTGCCAGCAGTCCATCCTCGGTCCTCTCTGGGGCCAACGTCCTGACTTTC.

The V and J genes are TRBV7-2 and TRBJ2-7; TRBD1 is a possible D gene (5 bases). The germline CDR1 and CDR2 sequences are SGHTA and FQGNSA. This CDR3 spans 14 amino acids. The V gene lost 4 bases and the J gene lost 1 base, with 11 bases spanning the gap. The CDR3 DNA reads TGTGCCAGCAGCTATGCAGGGTTTTCCTACGAGCAGTACTTC. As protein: CASSYAGFSYEQYF. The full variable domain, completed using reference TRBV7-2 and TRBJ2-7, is GAGVSQSPSNKVTEKGKDVELRCDPISGHTALYWYRQSLGQGLEFLIYFQGNSAPDKSGLPSDRFSAERTGGSVSTLTIQRTQQEDSAVYLCASSYAGFSYEQYFGPGTRLTVT.

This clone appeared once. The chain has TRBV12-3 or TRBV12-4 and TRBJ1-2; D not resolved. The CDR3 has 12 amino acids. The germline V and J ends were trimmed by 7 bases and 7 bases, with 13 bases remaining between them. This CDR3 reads CASTGRQFGYTF. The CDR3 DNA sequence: TGTGCCAGCACCGGAAGACAATTTGGCTACACCTTC.

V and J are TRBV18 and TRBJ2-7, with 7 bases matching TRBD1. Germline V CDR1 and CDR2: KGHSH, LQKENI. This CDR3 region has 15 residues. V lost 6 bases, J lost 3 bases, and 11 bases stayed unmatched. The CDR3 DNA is TGTGCCAGCTCGAGGGAAGGGGGCGGAAACTACGAGCAGTACTTC. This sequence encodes CASSREGGGNYEQYF.